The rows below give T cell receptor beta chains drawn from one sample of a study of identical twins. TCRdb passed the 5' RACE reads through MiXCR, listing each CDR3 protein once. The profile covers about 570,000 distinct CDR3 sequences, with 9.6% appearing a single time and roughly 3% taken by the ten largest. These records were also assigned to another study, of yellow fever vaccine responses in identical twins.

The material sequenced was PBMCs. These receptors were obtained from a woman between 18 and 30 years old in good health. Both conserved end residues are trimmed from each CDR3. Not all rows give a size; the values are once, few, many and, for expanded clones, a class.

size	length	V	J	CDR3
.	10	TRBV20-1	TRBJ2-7	SADLESYEQY
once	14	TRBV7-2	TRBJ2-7	ASSLGTGTGLGEQY
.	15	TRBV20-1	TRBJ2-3	SARDWGLAANTDTQY
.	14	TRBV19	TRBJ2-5	ASSIQAGALQETQY
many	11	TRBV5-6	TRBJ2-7	ASSLGSTYEQY
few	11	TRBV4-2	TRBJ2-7	ASRSENFEEQY
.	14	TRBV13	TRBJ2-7	ASSGELAGGPHEQY
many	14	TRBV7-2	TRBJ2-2	ASSLVVGHNTGELF
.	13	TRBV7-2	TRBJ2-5	ASSASGYQQETQY
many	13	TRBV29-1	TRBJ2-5	SAMGDRAKYETQY
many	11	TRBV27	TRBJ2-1	ASSLTGDNEQF